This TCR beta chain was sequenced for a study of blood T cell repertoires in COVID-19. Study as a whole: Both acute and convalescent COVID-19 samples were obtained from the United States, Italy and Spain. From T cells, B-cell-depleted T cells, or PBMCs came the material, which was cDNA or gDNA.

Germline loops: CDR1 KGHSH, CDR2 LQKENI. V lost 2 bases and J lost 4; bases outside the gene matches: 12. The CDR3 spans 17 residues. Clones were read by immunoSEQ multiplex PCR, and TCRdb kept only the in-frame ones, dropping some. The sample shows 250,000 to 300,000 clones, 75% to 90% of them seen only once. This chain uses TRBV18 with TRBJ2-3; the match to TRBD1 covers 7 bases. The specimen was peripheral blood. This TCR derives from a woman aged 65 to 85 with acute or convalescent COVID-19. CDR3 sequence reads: CASSPTLDRSVADTQYF. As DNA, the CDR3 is TGTGCCAGCTCACCAACCCTGGACAGGTCGGTCGCAGATACGCAGTATTTT. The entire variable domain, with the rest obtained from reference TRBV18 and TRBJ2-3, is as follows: NAGVMQNPRHLVRRRGQEARLRCSPMKGHSHVYWYRQLPEEGLKFMVYLQKENIIDESGMPKERFSAEFPKEGPSILRIQQVVRGDSAAYFCASSPTLDRSVADTQYFGPGTRLTVL.